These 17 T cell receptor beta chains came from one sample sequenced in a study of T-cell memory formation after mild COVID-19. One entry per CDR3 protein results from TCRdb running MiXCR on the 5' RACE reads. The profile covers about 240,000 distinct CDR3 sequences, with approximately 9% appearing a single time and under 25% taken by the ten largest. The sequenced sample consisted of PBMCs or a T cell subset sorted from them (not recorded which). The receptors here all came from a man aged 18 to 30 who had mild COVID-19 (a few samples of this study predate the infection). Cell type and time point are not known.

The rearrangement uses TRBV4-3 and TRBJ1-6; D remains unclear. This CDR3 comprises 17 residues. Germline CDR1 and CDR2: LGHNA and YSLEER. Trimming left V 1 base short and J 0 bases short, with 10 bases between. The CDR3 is CASSQVEGGSYNSPLHF. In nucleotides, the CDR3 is TGCGCCAGCAGCCAAGTAGAGGGAGGCTCCTATAATTCACCCCTCCACTTT.

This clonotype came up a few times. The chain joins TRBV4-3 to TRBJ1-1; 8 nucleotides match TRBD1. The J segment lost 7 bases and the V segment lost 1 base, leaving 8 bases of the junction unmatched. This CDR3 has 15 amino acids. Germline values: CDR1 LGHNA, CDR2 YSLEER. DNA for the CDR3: TGCGCCAGCAGCCAAGGGCAGGGGGCGTCAAATGAAGCTTTCTTT. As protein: CASSQGQGASNEAFF.

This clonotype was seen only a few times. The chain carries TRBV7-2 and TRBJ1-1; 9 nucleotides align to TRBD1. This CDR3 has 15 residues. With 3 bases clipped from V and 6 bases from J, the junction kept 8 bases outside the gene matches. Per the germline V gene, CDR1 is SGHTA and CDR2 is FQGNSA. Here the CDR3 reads CASSLTGGIGAEAFF. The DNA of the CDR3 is TGTGCCAGCAGCTTGACAGGGGGGATTGGGGCTGAAGCTTTCTTT.

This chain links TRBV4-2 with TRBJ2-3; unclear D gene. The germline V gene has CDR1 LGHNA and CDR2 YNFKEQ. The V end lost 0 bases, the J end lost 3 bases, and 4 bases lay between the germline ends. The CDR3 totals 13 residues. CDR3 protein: CASSQDVTDTQYF. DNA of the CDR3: TGTGCCAGCAGCCAAGATGTTACAGATACGCAGTATTTT.

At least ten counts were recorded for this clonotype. This CDR3 is CASSLPMGGGTDTQYF. The CDR3 DNA reads TGCGCCAGCAGCTTACCGATGGGAGGGGGCACAGATACGCAGTATTTT. J is TRBJ2-3 and V is TRBV5-1; 7 positions agree with TRBD2. V dropped 2 bases and J dropped 1; count of bases not matched to a gene: 7. Germline-derived CDR1 and CDR2 are SGHRS and YFSETQ. The CDR3 consists of 16 residues.

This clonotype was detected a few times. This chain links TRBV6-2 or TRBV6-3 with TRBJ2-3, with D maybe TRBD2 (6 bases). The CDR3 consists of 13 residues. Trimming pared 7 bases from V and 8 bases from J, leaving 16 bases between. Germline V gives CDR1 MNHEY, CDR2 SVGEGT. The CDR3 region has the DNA TGTGCCAGCAAAGCTAGCGCAGCGGGTACGCAGTATTTT. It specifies CASKASAAGTQYF.

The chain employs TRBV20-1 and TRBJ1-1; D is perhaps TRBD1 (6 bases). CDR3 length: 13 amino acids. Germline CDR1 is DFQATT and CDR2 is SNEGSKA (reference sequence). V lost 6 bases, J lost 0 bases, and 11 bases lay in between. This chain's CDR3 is CSARTALNTEAFF. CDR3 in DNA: TGCAGTGCCAGGACAGCTTTGAACACTGAAGCTTTCTTT.

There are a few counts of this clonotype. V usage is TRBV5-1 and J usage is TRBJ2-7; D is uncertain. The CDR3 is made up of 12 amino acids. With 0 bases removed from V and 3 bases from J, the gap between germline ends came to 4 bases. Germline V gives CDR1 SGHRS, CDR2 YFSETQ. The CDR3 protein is CASSLGNYEQYV. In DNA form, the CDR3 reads TGCGCCAGCAGCTTGGGAAACTACGAGCAGTACGTC.

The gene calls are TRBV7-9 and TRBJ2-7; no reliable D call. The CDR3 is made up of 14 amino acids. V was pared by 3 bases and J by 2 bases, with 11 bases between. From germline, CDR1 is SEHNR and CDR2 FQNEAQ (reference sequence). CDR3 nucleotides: TGTGCCAGCAGCTTCGGTGGGCAGACCTACGAGCAGTACGTC. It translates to CASSFGGQTYEQYV.

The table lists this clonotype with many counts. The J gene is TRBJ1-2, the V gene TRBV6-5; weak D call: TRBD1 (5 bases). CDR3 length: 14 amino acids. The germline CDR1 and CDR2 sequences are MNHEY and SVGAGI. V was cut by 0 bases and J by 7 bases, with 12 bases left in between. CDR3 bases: TGTGCCAGCAGTTACTCCCGGGGCGCATTTGGCTACACCTTC. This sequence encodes CASSYSRGAFGYTF.

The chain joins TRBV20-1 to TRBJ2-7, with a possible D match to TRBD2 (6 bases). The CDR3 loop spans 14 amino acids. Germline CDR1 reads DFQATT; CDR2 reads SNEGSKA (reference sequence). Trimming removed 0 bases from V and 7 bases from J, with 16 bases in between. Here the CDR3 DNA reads TGCAGTGCTAGAGATCTCGGAGGGCCCCGTGAGCAGTACGTC. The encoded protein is CSARDLGGPREQYV.

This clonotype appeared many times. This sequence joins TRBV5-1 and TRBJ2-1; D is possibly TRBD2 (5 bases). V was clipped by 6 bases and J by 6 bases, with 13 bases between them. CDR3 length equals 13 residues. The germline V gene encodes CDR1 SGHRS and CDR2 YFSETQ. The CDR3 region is CASKEIGSNEQFF. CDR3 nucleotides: TGCGCCAGCAAGGAGATTGGGAGCAATGAGCAGTTCTTC.

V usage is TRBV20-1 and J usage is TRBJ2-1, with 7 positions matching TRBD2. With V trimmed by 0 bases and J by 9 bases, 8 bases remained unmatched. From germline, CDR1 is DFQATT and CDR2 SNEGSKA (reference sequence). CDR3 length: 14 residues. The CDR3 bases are TGCAGTGCTAGAGATATGGCCGGGACTATTGAGCAGTTCTTC. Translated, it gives CSARDMAGTIEQFF.

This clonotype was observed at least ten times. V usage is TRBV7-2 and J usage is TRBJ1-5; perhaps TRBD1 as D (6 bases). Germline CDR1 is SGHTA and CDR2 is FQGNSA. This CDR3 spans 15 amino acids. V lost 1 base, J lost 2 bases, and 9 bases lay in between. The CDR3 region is CASSLVGTRNQPQHF. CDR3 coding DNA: TGTGCCAGCAGCTTAGTGGGGACACGCAATCAGCCCCAGCATTTT. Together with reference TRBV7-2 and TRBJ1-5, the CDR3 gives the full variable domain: GAGVSQSPSNKVTEKGKDVELRCDPISGHTALYWYRQSLGQGLEFLIYFQGNSAPDKSGLPSDRFSAERTGGSVSTLTIQRTQQEDSAVYLCASSLVGTRNQPQHFGDGTRLSIL.

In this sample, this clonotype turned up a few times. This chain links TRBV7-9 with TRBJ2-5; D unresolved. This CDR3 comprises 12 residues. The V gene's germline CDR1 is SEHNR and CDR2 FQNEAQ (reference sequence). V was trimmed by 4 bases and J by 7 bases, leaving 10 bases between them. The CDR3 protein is CASSSRRGTQYF. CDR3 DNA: TGTGCCAGCAGCTCGCGGCGAGGGACCCAGTACTTC.

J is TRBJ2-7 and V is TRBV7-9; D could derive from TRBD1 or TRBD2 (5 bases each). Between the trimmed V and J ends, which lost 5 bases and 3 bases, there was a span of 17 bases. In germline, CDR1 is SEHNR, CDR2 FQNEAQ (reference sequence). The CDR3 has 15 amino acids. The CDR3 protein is CASSPGTLRVYEQYF. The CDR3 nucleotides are TGTGCCAGCAGCCCCGGGACCCTAAGGGTCTACGAGCAGTACTTC. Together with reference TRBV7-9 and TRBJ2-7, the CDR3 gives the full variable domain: DTGVSQNPRHKITKRGQNVTFRCDPISEHNRLYWYRQTLGQGPEFLTYFQNEAQLEKSRLLSDRFSAERPKGSFSTLEIQRTEQGDSAMYLCASSPGTLRVYEQYFGPGTRLTVT.

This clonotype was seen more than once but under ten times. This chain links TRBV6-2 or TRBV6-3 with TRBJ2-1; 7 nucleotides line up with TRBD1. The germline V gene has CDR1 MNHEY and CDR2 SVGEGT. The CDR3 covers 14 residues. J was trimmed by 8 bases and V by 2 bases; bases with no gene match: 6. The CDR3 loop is CASSYSRGSYEQFF. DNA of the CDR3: TGTGCCAGCAGTTACAGCAGGGGGTCCTATGAGCAGTTCTTC.